This T cell receptor (beta chain) originates from a study of T cells in Graves' hyperthyroidism and ophthalmopathy. At the level of the study: Peripheral blood specimens were obtained at initial diagnosis, prior to any treatment.

Ophthalmopathy cases met thresholds of Clinical Activity Score at least 3, NOSPECS grade at least 4 and duration under 3 months. Diagnoses rested on clinical symptoms, serum thyroxine and TRAb, thyroid ultrasound and orbital computed tomography. In germline, CDR1 is MGHRA, CDR2 YSYEKL. V was trimmed by 1 base and J by 0 bases, leaving 12 bases between them. The CDR3 totals 16 residues. From RNA transcripts, TCR beta CDR3 regions were amplified. The HTBI primer set drove a first-round RT-PCR of the TCR CDR3. TCRdb called the multiplex PCR reads again in MiXCR, with one record for every CDR3 protein. The table records hundreds of thousands of distinct CDR3 sequences, approximately 14% of them present only once. This clonotype came up a few times.

The chain carries TRBV4-1 and TRBJ1-1; D remains ambiguous. Sequencing was performed on blood. This clonotype originated in a man aged 18 to 29 with Graves' ophthalmopathy. As DNA, the CDR3 is TGCGCCAGCAGCCAAGTATATCCAGAAATGAACACTGAAGCTTTCTTT. Translated: CASSQVYPEMNTEAFF.